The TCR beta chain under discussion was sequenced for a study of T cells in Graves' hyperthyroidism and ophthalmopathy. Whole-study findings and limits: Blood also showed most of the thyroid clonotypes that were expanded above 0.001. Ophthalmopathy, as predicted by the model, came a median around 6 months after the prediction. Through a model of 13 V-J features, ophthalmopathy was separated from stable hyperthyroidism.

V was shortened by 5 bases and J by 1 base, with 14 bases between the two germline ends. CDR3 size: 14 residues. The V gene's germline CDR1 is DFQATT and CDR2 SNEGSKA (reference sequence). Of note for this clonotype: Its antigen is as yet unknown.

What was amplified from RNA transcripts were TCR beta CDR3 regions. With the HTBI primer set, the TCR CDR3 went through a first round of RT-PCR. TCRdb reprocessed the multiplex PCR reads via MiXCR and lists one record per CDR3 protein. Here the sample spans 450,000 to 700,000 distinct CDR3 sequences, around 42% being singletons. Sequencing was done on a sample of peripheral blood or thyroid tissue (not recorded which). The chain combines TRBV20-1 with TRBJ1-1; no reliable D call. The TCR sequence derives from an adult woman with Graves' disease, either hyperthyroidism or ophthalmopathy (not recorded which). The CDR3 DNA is TGCAGTGCTGCCCCTGTTAGATCGAACACTGAAGCTTTCTTT. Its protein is CSAAPVRSNTEAFF.